Below are 10 T cell receptor beta chains sequenced from a single sample in a study of CD8+ T cells in alopecia areata. RNA extraction was followed by reverse transcription into cDNA, which acted as the sequencing template. TCRdb's table, derived via immunoSEQ multiplex PCR, lists solely in-frame clones and lacks some. The data contain around 200,000 clones, roughly three fifths of them seen just once; the ten biggest clones take up around 0.7%. Regarding treatment: oral pan-JAK inhibitor, 5-10 mg twice daily. The input for sequencing was CD4+ T cells sorted from blood, taken at week 4, from a patient treated with tofacitinib. Receptors originate from a human donor with alopecia areata.

The V call is TRBV15, the J call TRBJ1-2, with D perhaps TRBD1 (5 bases). Trimming pared 5 bases from V and 0 bases from J, leaving 16 bases between. Germline V gives CDR1 LNHNV, CDR2 YYDKDF (reference sequence). The CDR3 is made up of 16 amino acids. The CDR3 region is CATSPMKGTTNYGYTF. The CDR3 nucleotides are TGTGCCACCAGCCCAATGAAGGGGACGACTAACTATGGCTACACCTTC.

As DNA, the CDR3 is TGCGCCAGCAGCCGGGGACTAGCGGGAGGGCCGGGTGAGCAGTTCTTC. It yields the protein CASSRGLAGGPGEQFF. The V gene is TRBV4-1, the J gene TRBJ2-1, with TRBD2 matching 16 bases. Germline CDR1 reads MGHRA; CDR2 reads YSYEKL. Trimming took 4 bases from V and 9 from J; bases not matched to a gene: 6. The CDR3 totals 16 residues.

V gene TRBV2 combines with J gene TRBJ1-4; D remains unclear. The V gene lost 1 base and the J gene lost 1 base, with 10 bases spanning the gap. CDR3 length: 16 amino acids. Germline CDR1 and CDR2: SNHLY and FYNNEI. The CDR3 sequence is CASSEGSIRTNEKLFF. The CDR3 DNA is TGTGCCAGCAGTGAAGGGAGCATCAGAACTAATGAAAAACTGTTTTTT.

In this sample, this clone turned up a few times. The rearrangement links TRBV5-8 to TRBJ1-3, with D uncertain. Trimming stripped 6 bases from V and 0 bases from J, with 10 bases between. This CDR3 has 14 residues. Germline loops: CDR1 SGHTS, CDR2 YDEGEE. The CDR3 DNA reads TGTGCCAGCATGGTCGATCCCTCTGGAAACACCATATATTTT. Protein: CASMVDPSGNTIYF.

This chain joins TRBV5-4 and TRBJ2-7, with 12 bases matching TRBD2. The CDR3 sequence is 15 residues long. The ends lost 0 bases at V and 6 bases at J; junction bases unmatched: 4. Germline CDR1 SGHNT, CDR2 YYREEE (reference sequence). The CDR3 loop reads CASSLGGLAGSEQYF. CDR3 bases: TGTGCCAGCAGCTTGGGTGGACTAGCGGGAAGCGAGCAGTACTTC.

The chain links TRBV5-1 to TRBJ2-2; 14 bases line up with TRBD2. V shed 5 bases and J 0 bases; nucleotides not matched to a gene: 6. This CDR3 region has 18 residues. Germline CDR1 and CDR2: SGHRS and YFSETQ. CDR3 sequence (DNA): TGCGCCAGCAGACGGACTAGCGGGGGGCCCGCGAACACCGGGGAGCTGTTTTTT. Encoded protein: CASRRTSGGPANTGELFF.

The V and J genes are TRBV4-1 and TRBJ1-2, with 9 bases fitting TRBD1. J gave up 6 bases and V 3 bases, and 5 bases lay outside the gene matches. The CDR3 is 14 amino acids. Germline CDR1 is MGHRA and CDR2 is YSYEKL. As DNA, the CDR3 is TGCGCCAGCAGCCAGCTCGGACAGGGGAATGGCTACACCTTC. Its translation is CASSQLGQGNGYTF.

The chain uses TRBV29-1 and TRBJ1-5; D uncertain. The germline CDR1 and CDR2 sequences are SQVTM and ANQGSEA. CDR3 length equals 12 residues. The chain's CDR3 is CSAGNSNQPQHF. The CDR3 DNA reads TGCAGTGCGGGGAATAGCAATCAGCCCCAGCATTTT.

This clone came up a few times. The V and J genes are TRBV29-1 and TRBJ1-5, with no clear D. This CDR3 has 13 amino acids. Trimming shortened V by 4 bases and J by 8 bases, and 15 bases separated the two germline ends. Germline V gene lookup returns CDR1 SQVTM and CDR2 ANQGSEA. CDR3 DNA sequence: TGCAGCGTTGGGAAGGACCTCCTGGAGCCCCAGCATTTT. It encodes CSVGKDLLEPQHF.

The chain combines TRBV10-3 with TRBJ2-3, with TRBD2 as a possible D gene (6 bases). The CDR3 covers 14 residues. Per germline, CDR1 ENHRY and CDR2 SYGVKD. V dropped 7 bases and J dropped 4 bases, with 15 bases sitting between them. This CDR3 is CAINRRASADTQYF. DNA of the CDR3: TGTGCCATCAACAGGAGGGCCAGCGCAGATACGCAGTATTTT.